Listed below are T cell receptor beta chains from one sample, sequenced in a study of human T cells and chemical hapten exposure. Via MiXCR, TCRdb re-called the RACE reads, giving one row per CDR3 protein. The data contain under 120,000 distinct CDR3 sequences, 9.5% to 11% of them singletons. Sequencing used whole blood, obtained in connection with sensitization to the hapten diphenylcyclopropenone (DPC). The receptors here all came from a middle-aged woman with alopecia areata. Some clones in this sample may be carry-over from other donors' samples. Each CDR3 is given with its conserved first and last residue. Fields, in order: V gene, D gene, J gene, clone size, CDR3 DNA, CDR3 protein. The D gene is left open where the match is weak. Rows give clone size only sometimes, using once, few, many, or a class for an expanded clone.

v_gene: TRBV6-2/TRBV6-3; d_gene: -; j_gene: TRBJ2-3; abundance: -; CDR3nt: TGTGCCAGCAGTTACGTCCCAGATACGCAGTATTTT; CDR3aa: CASSYVPDTQYF
v_gene: TRBV7-2; d_gene: -; j_gene: TRBJ1-3; abundance: many; CDR3nt: TGTGCCAGCAGCTTAGAATTGGGGGGATCAAGCGGAAACACCATATATTTT; CDR3aa: CASSLELGGSSGNTIYF
v_gene: TRBV7-9; d_gene: -; j_gene: TRBJ1-1; abundance: many; CDR3nt: TGTGCCAGCAGCGCCAACACTGAAGCTTTCTTT; CDR3aa: CASSANTEAFF
v_gene: TRBV6-6; d_gene: -; j_gene: TRBJ2-5; abundance: few; CDR3nt: TGTGCCAGCAGTTCTAGCGCAGAGACCCAGTACTTC; CDR3aa: CASSSSAETQYF
v_gene: TRBV5-1; d_gene: -; j_gene: TRBJ2-4; abundance: many; CDR3nt: TGCGCCAGCAGCTTCGGGGATCCCAAAAACATTCAGTACTTC; CDR3aa: CASSFGDPKNIQYF
v_gene: TRBV28; d_gene: -; j_gene: TRBJ2-3; abundance: -; CDR3nt: TGTGCCAGCAGTTCCCTAGGCCGTATCGGCACAGATACGCAGTATTTT; CDR3aa: CASSSLGRIGTDTQYF
v_gene: TRBV4-2; d_gene: TRBD2; j_gene: TRBJ2-1; abundance: few; CDR3nt: TGTGCCAGCAGCCCCCGTCTAGCGGGATCCTTCGGGGACAATGAGCAGTTCTTC; CDR3aa: CASSPRLAGSFGDNEQFF
v_gene: TRBV7-2; d_gene: -; j_gene: TRBJ1-4; abundance: many; CDR3nt: TGTGCCAGCAGCTTAGCAGGGGTTAATGAAAAACTGTTTTTT; CDR3aa: CASSLAGVNEKLFF
v_gene: TRBV4-2; d_gene: -; j_gene: TRBJ2-7; abundance: -; CDR3nt: TGTGCCAGCAGCCCCGGCCGCCTAGGGGGGAGCTCCTACGAGCAGTACTTC; CDR3aa: CASSPGRLGGSSYEQYF
v_gene: TRBV28; d_gene: TRBD1; j_gene: TRBJ2-5; abundance: few; CDR3nt: TGTGCCAGCAGTCCTCTTAGGGACAGACAAGAGACCCAGTACTTC; CDR3aa: CASSPLRDRQETQYF
v_gene: TRBV6-2/TRBV6-3; d_gene: -; j_gene: TRBJ2-7; abundance: many; CDR3nt: TGTGCCAGCAGGTCGGGTGGAGGGCCCTACGAGCAGTACTTC; CDR3aa: CASRSGGGPYEQYF
v_gene: TRBV10-3; d_gene: TRBD1; j_gene: TRBJ1-1; abundance: few; CDR3nt: TGTGCCATCAGTGAGTCTTTGACAGGGGGCACTGAAGCTTTCTTT; CDR3aa: CAISESLTGGTEAFF
v_gene: TRBV6-5; d_gene: -; j_gene: TRBJ1-1; abundance: many; CDR3nt: TGTGCCAGCAGTTACAGTGGGTCGGTCACTGAAGCTTTCTTT; CDR3aa: CASSYSGSVTEAFF
v_gene: TRBV29-1; d_gene: TRBD1; j_gene: TRBJ2-5; abundance: many; CDR3nt: TGCAGCGTTTCTGACAGGGTCCAAGAGACCCAGTACTTC; CDR3aa: CSVSDRVQETQYF
v_gene: TRBV7-9; d_gene: -; j_gene: TRBJ2-5; abundance: many; CDR3nt: TGTGCCAGCAGCTCTGGACCCGGCCTCAGGGGAGAGACCCAGTACTTC; CDR3aa: CASSSGPGLRGETQYF
v_gene: TRBV30; d_gene: -; j_gene: TRBJ2-2; abundance: many; CDR3nt: TGTGCCCTGGACGGGCAGGGTTACACCGGGGAGCTGTTTTTT; CDR3aa: CALDGQGYTGELFF